This is a list of T cell receptor beta chains from one sample in a study of T cell responses to AZD1222 COVID-19 vaccine. Assay: immunoSEQ multiplex PCR; the TCRdb copy retains only in-frame clones and omits some. Among 150,000 or so clones listed, 90% to 95% were seen once. The material was peripheral blood, obtained on day 0 of MenACWY control vaccination. The receptors were sampled from an adult in good health. Both conserved end residues are part of each CDR3. The D gene is left open where the match is weak. A clone size is listed for some rows: how often the clone was seen (once, few, many), or a class if it is expanded.

>.|TRBJ2-2|TRBD1|TRBV5-1
CASSAGQGLAGELFF
TGCGCCAGCAGCGCCGGACAGGGTTTGGCCGGGGAGCTGTTTTTT
>.|TRBJ1-2|.|TRBV19
CASSIREGFNYGYTF
TGTGCCAGTAGTATCCGGGAAGGGTTTAACTATGGCTACACCTTC
>.|TRBJ2-1|.|TRBV11-3
CASSFSGTSTYNEQFF
TGTGCCAGCAGCTTCTCCGGGACTTCCACCTACAATGAGCAGTTCTTC
>.|TRBJ2-3|.|TRBV25-1
CASSEWADGGDTQYF
TGTGCCAGCAGTGAATGGGCAGACGGCGGAGATACGCAGTATTTT
>.|TRBJ1-1|.|TRBV7-2
CASSLEGWVNTEAFF
TGTGCCAGCAGCTTAGAAGGTTGGGTGAACACTGAAGCTTTCTTT
>.|TRBJ2-1|.|TRBV7-3
CASSLAGGDNEQFF
TGTGCCAGCAGCTTGGCAGGGGGGGACAATGAGCAGTTCTTC
>once|TRBJ2-5|.|TRBV28
CASSLWGYQETQYF
TGTGCCAGCAGTTTATGGGGATACCAAGAGACCCAGTACTTC
>.|TRBJ2-3|TRBD1|TRBV5-1
CASSHRGVTDTQYF
TGCGCCAGCAGCCACAGGGGGGTCACAGATACGCAGTATTTT
>.|TRBJ1-5|TRBD1|TRBV19
CASSTGTGGQPQHF
TGTGCCAGTAGTACCGGGACAGGGGGACAGCCCCAGCATTTT
>.|TRBJ1-1|.|TRBV4-3
CASSQGLKNTEAFF
TGCGCCAGCAGCCAAGGGTTAAAAAACACTGAAGCTTTCTTT
>.|TRBJ2-3|TRBD2|TRBV9
CASSGSGGADTQYF
TGTGCCAGCAGCGGCTCGGGGGGGGCAGATACGCAGTATTTT
>.|TRBJ1-1|.|TRBV6-5
CASSPRVVVFTEAFF
TGTGCCAGCAGCCCACGTGTCGTGGTATTCACTGAAGCTTTCTTT
>.|TRBJ2-5|.|TRBV4-2
CASSLAPGETQYF
TGTGCCAGCAGCCTCGCCCCGGGAGAGACCCAGTACTTC
>.|TRBJ2-5|.|TRBV5-1
CASSSRTEETQYF
TGCGCCAGCAGCTCGCGGACAGAGGAGACCCAGTACTTC
>.|TRBJ1-2|TRBD1|TRBV30
CAWSVRTGGISGYTF
TGTGCCTGGAGTGTACGAACAGGGGGCATTTCTGGCTACACCTTC
>.|TRBJ2-2|.|TRBV9
CASSVAGQGNTGELFF
TGTGCCAGCAGCGTAGCTGGTCAGGGTAACACCGGGGAGCTGTTTTTT
>.|TRBJ1-5|.|TRBV7-8
CASSLLYGDSNQPQHF
TGTGCCAGCAGCCTATTATACGGGGATAGCAATCAGCCCCAGCATTTT
>.|TRBJ2-3|TRBD2|TRBV6-5
CASSSGAGTTDTQYF
TGTGCCAGCAGTAGCGGGGCCGGAACCACAGATACGCAGTATTTT
>.|TRBJ2-1|TRBD2|TRBV7-2
CASSSPGLAKFF
TGTGCCAGCAGCTCACCGGGACTAGCAAAGTTCTTC
>.|TRBJ1-2|.|TRBV7-2
CASSFVGGYTF
TGTGCCAGCAGCTTTGTTGGTGGCTACACCTTC
>.|TRBJ1-1|.|TRBV24-1
CATSDWGGTEAFF
TGTGCCACCAGTGATTGGGGGGGCACTGAAGCTTTCTTT
>.|TRBJ1-5|TRBD1|TRBV18
CASSPGGTGEQPQHF
TGTGCCAGCTCACCAGGGGGGACAGGGGAACAGCCCCAGCATTTT
>.|TRBJ2-1|TRBD2|TRBV15
CATSSRSGAYNEQFF
TGTGCCACCAGCAGTCGTAGCGGGGCTTACAATGAGCAGTTCTTC
>.|TRBJ1-6|.|TRBV4-2
CASSQVLRGMRNSPLHF
TGTGCCAGCAGCCAAGTACTTCGGGGGATGAGGAATTCACCCCTCCACTTT
>.|TRBJ2-5|.|TRBV7-9
CASSLAGPETQYF
TGTGCCAGCAGCTTAGCAGGGCCAGAGACCCAGTACTTC
>.|TRBJ2-1|TRBD2|TRBV9
CASSVDGLAGMDEQFF
TGTGCCAGCAGCGTAGATGGGCTAGCGGGAATGGATGAGCAGTTCTTC
>once|TRBJ2-3|.|TRBV20-1
CSAGPADTQYF
TGCAGTGCCGGACCCGCCGATACGCAGTATTTT
>.|TRBJ2-3|.|TRBV7-9
CASSLGAGHTDTQYF
TGTGCCAGCAGCTTAGGAGCCGGACACACAGATACGCAGTATTTT
>.|TRBJ2-3|.|TRBV4-1
CASSQVGQRNTQYF
TGCGCCAGCAGCCAGGTCGGACAGCGAAATACGCAGTATTTT
>.|TRBJ1-5|.|TRBV12-3/TRBV12-4
CASSPGTQPQHF
TGTGCCAGCAGCCCTGGGACCCAGCCCCAGCATTTT
>.|TRBJ2-3|.|TRBV11-2
CASSLTGDTQYF
TGTGCCAGCAGCTTAACGGGAGATACGCAGTATTTT
>.|TRBJ1-5|.|TRBV6-2/TRBV6-3
CAHSRDPLLNQPQHF
TGTGCCCACAGCCGGGACCCCCTGCTAAATCAGCCCCAGCATTTT
>.|TRBJ1-2|TRBD1|TRBV9
CASSVFAGQGFANYGYTF
TGTGCCAGCAGCGTATTCGCGGGACAGGGTTTTGCCAACTATGGCTACACCTTC
>.|TRBJ1-2|TRBD1|TRBV19
CASTTDRLANYGYTF
TGTGCCAGCACCACGGACAGGTTAGCTAACTATGGCTACACCTTC
>.|TRBJ1-6|.|TRBV27
CASSWNPRDSPLHF
TGTGCCAGCAGTTGGAACCCAAGGGATTCACCCCTCCACTTT
>.|TRBJ1-1|.|TRBV10-2
CASSGMNTEAFF
TGCGCCAGCAGTGGCATGAACACTGAAGCTTTCTTT
>.|TRBJ1-1|TRBD1|TRBV5-6
CASSWGQGVAEAFF
TGTGCCAGCAGCTGGGGGCAGGGGGTCGCTGAAGCTTTCTTT
>.|TRBJ1-1|.|TRBV5-1
CASSLTGPDTTEAFF
TGCGCCAGCAGCTTGACGGGTCCTGATACCACTGAAGCTTTCTTT
>.|TRBJ1-1|TRBD1|TRBV4-3
CASSQDERTGGGEAFF
TGCGCCAGCAGCCAAGATGAGAGGACAGGGGGGGGAGAAGCTTTCTTT
>.|TRBJ2-1|TRBD2|TRBV6-2/TRBV6-3
CASSYGREISYNEQFF
TGTGCCAGCAGTTACGGGCGGGAGATCTCCTACAATGAGCAGTTCTTC
>once|TRBJ2-5|TRBD2|TRBV6-2/TRBV6-3
CASSYSPAGGPETQYF
TGTGCCAGCAGTTACTCGCCCGCGGGGGGGCCAGAGACCCAGTACTTC
>.|TRBJ1-1|TRBD1|TRBV30
CAGDRLLNTEAFF
TGTGCGGGGGACAGGCTATTAAACACTGAAGCTTTCTTT
>.|TRBJ1-1|.|TRBV3-1/TRBV3-2
CASSQVDRGRTEAFF
TGTGCCAGCAGCCAAGTAGATAGAGGGAGGACTGAAGCTTTCTTT
>.|TRBJ2-7|.|TRBV28
CASSQDREQYF
TGTGCCAGCAGTCAAGACAGGGAGCAGTACTTC
>.|TRBJ1-5|.|TRBV11-2
CASSPLGTHQPQHF
TGTGCCAGCAGCCCACTAGGGACCCATCAGCCCCAGCATTTT
>.|TRBJ2-7|.|TRBV7-3
CASSPLPAPPLEQYF
TGTGCCAGCAGCCCCCTGCCGGCTCCACCGTTGGAGCAGTACTTC
>once|TRBJ2-3|.|TRBV24-1
CATSDPTGTDTQYF
TGTGCCACCAGTGATCCCACAGGCACAGATACGCAGTATTTT
>.|TRBJ2-4|.|TRBV28
CASSLQLGLAKNIQYF
TGTGCCAGCAGTTTACAACTAGGGTTGGCCAAAAACATTCAGTACTTC
>.|TRBJ1-3|.|TRBV19
CASNDRYSGNTIYF
TGTGCCAGTAACGACAGGTACTCTGGAAACACCATATATTTT
>.|TRBJ2-1|.|TRBV6-2/TRBV6-3
CASSSSVGVGEQFF
TGTGCCAGCAGTTCCTCAGTAGGGGTTGGGGAGCAGTTCTTC
>.|TRBJ2-1|TRBD1|TRBV5-4
CASSPPRQGLEQFF
TGTGCCAGCAGCCCCCCGAGACAGGGGCTTGAGCAGTTCTTC
>.|TRBJ2-7|.|TRBV12-3/TRBV12-4
CASSYYPYEQYF
TGTGCCAGCAGTTACTATCCCTACGAGCAGTACTTC